One sample yielded the 6 T cell receptor beta chains listed below, sequenced in a study of blood T cell repertoires in COVID-19. Only in-frame clones appear in the TCRdb table, and some are missing; sequencing was by immunoSEQ multiplex PCR. The sample records 220,000 or so clones, under 90% being singletons. Sequenced material: peripheral blood. The receptors stem from a woman aged 80 or older with acute or convalescent COVID-19.

The chain joins TRBV27 to TRBJ2-5; 7 bases are a match to TRBD1. This CDR3 spans 13 amino acids. Germline CDR1 is MNHEY and CDR2 is SMNVEV (reference sequence). V lost 5 bases and J lost 6; bases outside the gene matches: 6. The CDR3 nucleotides are TGTGCCAGCAGTCCAATACAGGGGCAGACCCAGTACTTC. Its protein is CASSPIQGQTQYF.

The table lists this clone with a few counts. The rearrangement uses TRBV18 and TRBJ1-5; possibly TRBD1 for D (6 bases). The CDR3 totals 15 residues. Trimming shortened V by 5 bases and J by 1 base, and 12 bases separated the two germline ends. From germline, CDR1 is KGHSH and CDR2 LQKENI. The CDR3 region is CASSTRQVSNQPQHF. The CDR3 region has the DNA TGTGCCAGCTCAACCAGACAGGTCAGCAATCAGCCCCAGCATTTT. Using reference TRBV18 and TRBJ1-5 for the parts outside the CDR3, the full variable domain is NAGVMQNPRHLVRRRGQEARLRCSPMKGHSHVYWYRQLPEEGLKFMVYLQKENIIDESGMPKERFSAEFPKEGPSILRIQQVVRGDSAAYFCASSTRQVSNQPQHFGDGTRLSIL.

This chain connects TRBV7-2 to TRBJ1-3; D unresolved. Germline V gives CDR1 SGHTA, CDR2 FQGNSA. CDR3 length: 12 residues. Trimming took off 5 bases at V and 4 bases at J, with 6 bases between the two ends. The CDR3: CASSRLGNTIYF. The CDR3 bases are TGTGCCAGCAGCCGACTCGGAAACACCATATATTTT.

J is TRBJ2-7 and V is TRBV19; 7 bases agree with TRBD1. The V gene end was trimmed by 5 bases and the J gene end by 7 bases; junction bases not matched to a gene: 11. CDR3 length: 14 residues. Germline V gene sequence: CDR1 LNHDA, CDR2 SQIVND (reference sequence). CDR3 coding DNA: TGTGCCAGTAGTCCCCGACAGGGCATCGGAGAGCAGTACTTC. It specifies CASSPRQGIGEQYF.

This sequence joins TRBV10-2 and TRBJ1-1; tentative D call: TRBD1 (6 bases). This CDR3 is built from 16 residues. The germline gives CDR1 WSHSY, CDR2 SAAADI. The V end was cut by 6 bases, the J end by 4 bases, with 21 bases between. CDR3 in DNA: TGCGCCAGCAGCGAAGGACAGCTCTATCGCCCCACTGAAGCTTTCTTT. Translation: CASSEGQLYRPTEAFF.

This clone turned up a few times. The chain recombines TRBV19 with TRBJ1-4; D call uncertain. The CDR3 sequence is 15 residues long. Trimming took off 10 bases at V and 0 bases at J, with 15 bases between the two ends. Germline CDR1 and CDR2: LNHDA and SQIVND (reference sequence). The CDR3 DNA is TGTGCCACCCGGTCCTCGCGGACAACTAATGAAAAACTGTTTTTT. Protein: CATRSSRTTNEKLFF. Full variable domain (outside the CDR3, taken from reference TRBV19 and TRBJ1-4): DGGITQSPKYLFRKEGQNVTLSCEQNLNHDAMYWYRQDPGQGLRLIYYSQIVNDFQKGDIAEGYSVSREKKESFPLTVTSAQKNPTAFYLCATRSSRTTNEKLFFGSGTQLSVL.